This TCR beta chain was sequenced during a study of blood T cells in healthy people across ages. As regards this clonotype: The antigen is not known.

Study findings and constraints: Whereas aged donors had fewer naive CD4+ cells, long-lived donors had more of them and higher diversity. TCR beta diversity, measured per million T cells, fell in a roughly linear way with age.

The use of a sample-barcoded 5' primer and a J-beta primer mix characterized a second PCR of about 7 to 12 cycles. Each cDNA molecule received a tag from a template-switch adaptor that had 12 random nucleotides. TCRdb recomputed calls from the 5' RACE reads with MiXCR, one row per CDR3 protein. The profile shows 700,000 to 900,000 distinct CDR3 sequences, 20% to 30% of them singletons. The germline CDR1 and CDR2 sequences are ENHRY and SYGVKD. This CDR3 contains 15 residues. The ends were cut back, 8 bases at V and 4 bases at J, with 19 bases in the middle. These same records also appear under a second study, on T cells of mothers and their children. That source adds: All RNA that had been extracted was used for cDNA synthesis at approximately 1.5 ug per 15 ul.

V and J are TRBV10-3 and TRBJ2-3; tentative D call: TRBD2 (5 bases). This clonotype was sampled from a boy between 5 and 17 years old in good health. The sequencing sample was made of blood. This chain's CDR3 is CAIHPGSEGPDTQYF. The CDR3 DNA sequence: TGTGCCATCCATCCGGGAAGCGAGGGCCCAGATACGCAGTATTTT.